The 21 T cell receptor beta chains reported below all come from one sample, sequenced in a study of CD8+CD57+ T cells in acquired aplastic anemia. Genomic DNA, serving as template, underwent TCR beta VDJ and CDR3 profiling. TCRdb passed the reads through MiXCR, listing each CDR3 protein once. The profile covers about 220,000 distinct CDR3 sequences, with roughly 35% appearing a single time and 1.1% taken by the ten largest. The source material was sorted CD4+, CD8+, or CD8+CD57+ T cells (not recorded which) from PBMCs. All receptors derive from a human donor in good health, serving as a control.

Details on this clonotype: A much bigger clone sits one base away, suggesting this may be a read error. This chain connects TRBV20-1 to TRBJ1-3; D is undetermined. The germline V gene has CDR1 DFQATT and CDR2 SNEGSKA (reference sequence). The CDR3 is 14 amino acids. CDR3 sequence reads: CSAQVSAEGNTMYF. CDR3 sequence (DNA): TGCAGTGCGCAAGTCTCAGCGGAAGGAAACACCATGTATTTT.

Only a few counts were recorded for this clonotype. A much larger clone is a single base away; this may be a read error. The CDR3 is CSARDSRYSGNTVYF. In DNA form, the CDR3 reads TGCAGTGCTAGAGATTCCAGATACTCTGGAAACACCGTATATTTT. The gene calls are TRBV20-1 and TRBJ1-3; no reliable D call. The CDR3 runs to 15 residues. Germline CDR1 is DFQATT and CDR2 is SNEGSKA (reference sequence).

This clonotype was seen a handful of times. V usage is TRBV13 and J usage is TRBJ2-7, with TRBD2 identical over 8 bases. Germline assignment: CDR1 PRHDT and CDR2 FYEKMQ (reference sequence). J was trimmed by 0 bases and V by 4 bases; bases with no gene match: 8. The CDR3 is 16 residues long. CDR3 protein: CASSSRQRGHSYEQYF. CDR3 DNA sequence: TGTGCCAGCAGCTCAAGGCAGCGGGGGCACTCCTACGAGCAGTACTTC.

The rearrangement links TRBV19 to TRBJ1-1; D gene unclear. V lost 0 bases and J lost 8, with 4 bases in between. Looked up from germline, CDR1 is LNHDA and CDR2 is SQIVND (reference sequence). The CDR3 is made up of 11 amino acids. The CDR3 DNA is TGTGCCAGTAGTATAGATCTGGAAGCTTTCTTT. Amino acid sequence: CASSIDLEAFF.

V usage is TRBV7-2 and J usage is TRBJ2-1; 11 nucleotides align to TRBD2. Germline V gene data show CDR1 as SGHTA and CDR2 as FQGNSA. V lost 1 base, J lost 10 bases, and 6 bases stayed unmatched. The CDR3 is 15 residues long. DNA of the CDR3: TGTGCCAGCAGCTTAGGGCTAGCGGGGGGCTTCGAGCAGTTCTTC. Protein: CASSLGLAGGFEQFF.

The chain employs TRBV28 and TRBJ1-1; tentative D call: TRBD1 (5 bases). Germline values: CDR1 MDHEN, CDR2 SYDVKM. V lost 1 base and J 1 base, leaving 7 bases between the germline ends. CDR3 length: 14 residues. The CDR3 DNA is TGTGCCAGCAGTTTATTCCAGGGGAACACTGAAGCTTTCTTT. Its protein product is CASSLFQGNTEAFF.

The CDR3 here is CSARQGNYEQYF. The CDR3 DNA reads TGCAGTGCAAGACAGGGGAACTACGAGCAGTACTTC. This chain connects TRBV20-1 to TRBJ2-7, with TRBD1 matching over 8 bases. With 6 bases clipped from V and 3 bases from J, the junction kept 4 bases outside the gene matches. Looked up from germline, CDR1 is DFQATT and CDR2 is SNEGSKA (reference sequence). The CDR3 covers 12 residues.

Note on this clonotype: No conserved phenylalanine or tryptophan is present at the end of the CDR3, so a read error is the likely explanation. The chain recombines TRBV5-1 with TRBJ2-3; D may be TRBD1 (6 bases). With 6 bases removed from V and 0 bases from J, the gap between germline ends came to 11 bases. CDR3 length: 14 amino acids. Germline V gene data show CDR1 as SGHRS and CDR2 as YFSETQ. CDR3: CASTKDSSTDTQYL. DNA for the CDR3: TGCGCCAGCACCAAGGACAGTAGCACAGATACGCAGTATCTT.

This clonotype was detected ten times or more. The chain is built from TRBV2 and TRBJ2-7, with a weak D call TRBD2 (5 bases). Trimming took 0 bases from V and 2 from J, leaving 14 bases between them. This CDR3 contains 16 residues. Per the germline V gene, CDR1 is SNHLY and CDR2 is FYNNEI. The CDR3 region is CASSEARLARTYEQYF. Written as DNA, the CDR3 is TGTGCCAGCAGTGAAGCGAGGCTAGCTAGGACCTACGAGCAGTACTTC.

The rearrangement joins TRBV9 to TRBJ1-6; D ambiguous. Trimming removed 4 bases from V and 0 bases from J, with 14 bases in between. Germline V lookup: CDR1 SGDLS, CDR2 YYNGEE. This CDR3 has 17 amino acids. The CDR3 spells CASSSGSRFSYNSPLHF. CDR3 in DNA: TGTGCCAGCAGCTCCGGATCCAGATTCTCCTATAATTCACCCCTCCACTTT.

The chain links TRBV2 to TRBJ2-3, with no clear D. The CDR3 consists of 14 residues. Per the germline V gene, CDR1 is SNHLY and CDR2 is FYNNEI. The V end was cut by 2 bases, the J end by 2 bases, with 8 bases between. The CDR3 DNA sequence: TGTGCCAGCAGTGAAAACTTCTACACAGATACGCAGTATTTT. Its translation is CASSENFYTDTQYF.

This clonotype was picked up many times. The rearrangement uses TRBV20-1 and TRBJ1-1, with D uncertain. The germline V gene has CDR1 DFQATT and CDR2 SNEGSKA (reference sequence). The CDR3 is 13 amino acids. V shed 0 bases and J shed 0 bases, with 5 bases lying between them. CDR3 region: CSAREQVNTEAFF. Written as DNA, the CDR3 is TGCAGTGCTAGAGAGCAGGTGAACACTGAAGCTTTCTTT.

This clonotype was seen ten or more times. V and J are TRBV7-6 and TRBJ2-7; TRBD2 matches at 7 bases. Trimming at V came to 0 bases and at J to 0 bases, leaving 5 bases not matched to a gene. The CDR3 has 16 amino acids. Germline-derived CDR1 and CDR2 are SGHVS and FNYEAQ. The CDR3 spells CASSLAPRGSSYEQYF. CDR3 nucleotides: TGTGCCAGCAGCTTAGCCCCCCGCGGGAGCTCCTACGAGCAGTACTTC.

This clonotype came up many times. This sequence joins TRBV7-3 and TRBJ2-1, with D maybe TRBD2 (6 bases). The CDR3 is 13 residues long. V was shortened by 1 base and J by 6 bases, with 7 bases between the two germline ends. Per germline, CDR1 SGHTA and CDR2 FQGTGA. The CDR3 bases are TGTGCCAGCAGCTTAAGGCGGGGCAATGAGCAGTTCTTC. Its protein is CASSLRRGNEQFF. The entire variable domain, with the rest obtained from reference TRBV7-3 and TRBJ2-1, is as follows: GAGVSQTPSNKVTEKGKYVELRCDPISGHTALYWYRQSLGQGPEFLIYFQGTGAADDSGLPNDRFFAVRPEGSVSTLKIQRTERGDSAVYLCASSLRRGNEQFFGPGTRLTVL.

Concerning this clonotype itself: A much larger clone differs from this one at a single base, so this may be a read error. Here the CDR3 reads CASSLGRGRNEKLFF. The CDR3 bases are TGTGCCAGCAGCCTAGGACGGGGTAGGAATGAAAAACTGTTTTTT. This chain uses TRBV7-3 with TRBJ1-4, with D unresolved. CDR1 SGHTA and CDR2 FQGTGA come from the germline V gene. Trimming pared 5 bases from V and 5 bases from J, leaving 15 bases between. This CDR3 has 15 residues.

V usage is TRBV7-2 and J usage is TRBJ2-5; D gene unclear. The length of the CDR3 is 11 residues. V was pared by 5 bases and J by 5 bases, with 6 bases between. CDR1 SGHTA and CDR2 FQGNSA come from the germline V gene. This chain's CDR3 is CASSVYETQYF. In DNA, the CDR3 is TGTGCCAGCAGCGTTTATGAGACCCAGTACTTC.

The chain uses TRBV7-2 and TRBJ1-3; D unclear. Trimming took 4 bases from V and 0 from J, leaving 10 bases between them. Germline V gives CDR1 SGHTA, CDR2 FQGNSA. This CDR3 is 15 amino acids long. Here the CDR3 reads CASSWQRFSGNTIYF. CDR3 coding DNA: TGTGCCAGCAGCTGGCAGAGATTCTCTGGAAACACCATATATTTT.

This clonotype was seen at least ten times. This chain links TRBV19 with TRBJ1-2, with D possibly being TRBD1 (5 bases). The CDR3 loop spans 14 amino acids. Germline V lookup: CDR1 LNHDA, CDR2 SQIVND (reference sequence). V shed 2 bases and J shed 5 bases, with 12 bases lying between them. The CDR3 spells CASSISLGGYGYTF. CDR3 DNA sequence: TGTGCCAGTAGTATATCGTTGGGGGGATATGGCTACACCTTC.

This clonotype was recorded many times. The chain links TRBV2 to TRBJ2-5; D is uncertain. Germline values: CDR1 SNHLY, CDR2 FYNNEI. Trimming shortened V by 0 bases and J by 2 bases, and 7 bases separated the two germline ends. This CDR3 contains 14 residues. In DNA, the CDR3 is TGTGCCAGCAGTGAAGCGCTCAGTCAAGAGACCCAGTACTTC. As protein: CASSEALSQETQYF. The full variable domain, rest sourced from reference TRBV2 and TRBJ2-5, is EPEVTQTPSHQVTQMGQEVILRCVPISNHLYFYWYRQILGQKVEFLVSFYNNEISEKSEIFDDQFSVERPDGSNFTLKIRSTKLEDSAMYFCASSEALSQETQYFGPGTRLLVL.

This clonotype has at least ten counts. For the CDR3, the DNA is TGCGCCAGCAGCTTGGGTCAGGGGATCCATGGCTACACCTTC. It is translated as CASSLGQGIHGYTF. The chain carries TRBV5-1 and TRBJ1-2; tentative D call: TRBD1 (6 bases). Germline V CDR1 and CDR2: SGHRS, YFSETQ. Trimming took 0 bases from V and 6 from J, leaving 12 bases between them. The CDR3 is 14 amino acids.

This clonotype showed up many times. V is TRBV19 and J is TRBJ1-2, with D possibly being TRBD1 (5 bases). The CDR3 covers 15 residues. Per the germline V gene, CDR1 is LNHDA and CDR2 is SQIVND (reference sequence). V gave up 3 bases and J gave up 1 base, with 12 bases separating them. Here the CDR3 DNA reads TGTGCCAGTAGTATCCCAGGGTCCTTTAACTATGGCTACACCTTC. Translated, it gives CASSIPGSFNYGYTF.